The entry that follows covers one TCR beta chain sequence. Roughly 9.2 milliliters was the volume of peripheral blood drawn from each donor. PBMCs were isolated at a quantity of at least 7 million per sample. No fewer than 5.5 micrograms of total RNA were isolated from every sample. It was with a sample-barcoded 5' primer and a J-beta primer mix that a second PCR of roughly 6 to 12 cycles was run. MiXCR, run by TCRdb on the 5' RACE reads, gives a single entry per CDR3 protein. The data show over 700,000 distinct CDR3 sequences, roughly 50% seen once. With V trimmed by 0 bases and J by 4 bases, 5 bases remained unmatched. The CDR3 is 15 amino acids. CDR1 is LGHNA and CDR2 is YNFKEQ in the germline V gene. The entry originates in a study of blood T cells in healthy people across ages.

The V gene is TRBV4-2, the J gene TRBJ1-1; 7 nucleotides line up with TRBD1. The sequencing sample was made of blood. The sequence came from a man aged 80 or over in good health. The CDR3 loop reads CASSQEDRASTEAFF. The CDR3 region has the DNA TGTGCCAGCAGCCAAGAAGACAGGGCAAGCACTGAAGCTTTCTTT.